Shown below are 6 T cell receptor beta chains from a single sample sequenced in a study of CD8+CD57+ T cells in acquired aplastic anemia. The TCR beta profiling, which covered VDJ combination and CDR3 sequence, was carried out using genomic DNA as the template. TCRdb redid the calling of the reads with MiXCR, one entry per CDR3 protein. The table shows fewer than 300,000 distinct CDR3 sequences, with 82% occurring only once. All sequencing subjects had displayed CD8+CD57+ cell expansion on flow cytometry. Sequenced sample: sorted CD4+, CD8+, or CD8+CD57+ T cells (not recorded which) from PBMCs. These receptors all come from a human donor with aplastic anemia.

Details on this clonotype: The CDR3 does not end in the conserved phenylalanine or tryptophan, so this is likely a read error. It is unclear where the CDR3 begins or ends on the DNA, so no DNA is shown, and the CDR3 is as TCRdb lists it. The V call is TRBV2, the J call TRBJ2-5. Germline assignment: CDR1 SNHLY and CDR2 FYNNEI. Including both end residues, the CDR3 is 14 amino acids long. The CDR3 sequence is CATSSGSEQEPLYC.

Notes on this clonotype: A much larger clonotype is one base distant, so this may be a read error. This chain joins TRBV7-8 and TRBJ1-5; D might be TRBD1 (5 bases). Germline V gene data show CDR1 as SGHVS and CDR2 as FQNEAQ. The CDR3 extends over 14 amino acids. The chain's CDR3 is CASSLERGGLVYGF. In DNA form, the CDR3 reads TGTGCCAGCAGCTTGGAGAGGGGCGGGCTCGTATATGGCTTT.

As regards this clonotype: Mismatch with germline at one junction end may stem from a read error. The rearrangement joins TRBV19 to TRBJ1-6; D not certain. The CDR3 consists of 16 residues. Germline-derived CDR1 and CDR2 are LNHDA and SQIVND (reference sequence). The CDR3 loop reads CASSMASGAYNAQFFF. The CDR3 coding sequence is TGTGCCAGTAGTATGGCTAGCGGCGCCTACAATGCGCAGTTCTTCTTT.

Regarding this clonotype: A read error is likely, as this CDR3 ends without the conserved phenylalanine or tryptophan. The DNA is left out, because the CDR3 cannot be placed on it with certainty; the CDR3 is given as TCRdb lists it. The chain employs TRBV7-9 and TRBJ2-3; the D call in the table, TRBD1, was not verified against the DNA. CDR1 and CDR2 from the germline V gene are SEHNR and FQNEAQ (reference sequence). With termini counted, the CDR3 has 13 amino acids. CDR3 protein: CASRDSRQGHYEQ.

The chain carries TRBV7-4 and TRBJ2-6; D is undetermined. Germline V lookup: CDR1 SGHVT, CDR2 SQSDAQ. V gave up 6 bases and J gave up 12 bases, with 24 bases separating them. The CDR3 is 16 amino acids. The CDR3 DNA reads TGTGCCAGCAGTGTAGTGGTTACGAGCAGTACGTCCGTCCTGACTTTC. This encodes CASSVVVTSSTSVLTF.

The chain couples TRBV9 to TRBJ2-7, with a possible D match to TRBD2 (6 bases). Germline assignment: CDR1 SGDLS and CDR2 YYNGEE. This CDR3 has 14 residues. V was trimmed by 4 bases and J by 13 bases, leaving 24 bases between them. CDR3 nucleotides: TGTGCCAGCAGCTTGGGTGGAGGGGCAAACTATCGCTACGTC. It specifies CASSLGGGANYRYV.